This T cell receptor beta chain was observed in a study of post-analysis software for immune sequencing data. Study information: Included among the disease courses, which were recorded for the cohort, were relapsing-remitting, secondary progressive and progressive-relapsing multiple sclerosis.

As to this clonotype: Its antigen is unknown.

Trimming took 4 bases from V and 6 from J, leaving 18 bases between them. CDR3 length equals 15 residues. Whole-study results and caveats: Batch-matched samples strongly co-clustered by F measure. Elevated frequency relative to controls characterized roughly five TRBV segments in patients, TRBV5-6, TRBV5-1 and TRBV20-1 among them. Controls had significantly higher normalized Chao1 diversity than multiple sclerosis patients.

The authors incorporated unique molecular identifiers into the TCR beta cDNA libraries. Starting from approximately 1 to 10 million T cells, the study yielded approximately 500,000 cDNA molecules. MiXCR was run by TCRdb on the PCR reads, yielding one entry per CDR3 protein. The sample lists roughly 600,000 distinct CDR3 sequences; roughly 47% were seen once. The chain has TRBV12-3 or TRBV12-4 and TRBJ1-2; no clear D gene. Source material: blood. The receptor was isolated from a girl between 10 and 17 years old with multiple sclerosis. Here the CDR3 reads CASSSLRRLDDGYTF. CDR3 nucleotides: TGTGCCAGCAGTTCTCTTAGGCGGTTGGATGATGGCTACACCTTC.